A single T cell receptor beta chain is shown here with its context. Its antigen is not identified. The data were taken from a study of shared clonotypes between healthy human individuals. Whole-study context: A donor's plate count was three for CD4 naive and three for CD4 memory; CD8 naive had two and CD8 memory one.

From CD4+ cells came CD45RA+ naive and CD45RA-negative memory subsets. Points from the study as a whole: Across subsets, estimated richness was generally greater for naive than for memory populations.

Profiled with immunoSEQ multiplex PCR; TCRdb holds only in-frame clones, not every one. The data hold about 600,000 clones, with less than 98% observed a single time. V dropped 0 bases and J dropped 9 bases, with 21 bases sitting between them. Per the germline V gene, CDR1 is SGHDN and CDR2 is FVKESK. The CDR3 runs 18 residues. This sequence was found in a woman between 25 and 40 years old in good health. The source material was naive CD4+ T cells sorted from blood. Subset meaning: CD45RA+ positively selected. The chain uses TRBV14 and TRBJ1-6, with D unresolved. The CDR3 region is CASSQEEAGRPFRSPLHF. In DNA, the CDR3 is TGTGCCAGCAGCCAAGAAGAAGCGGGCCGCCCGTTCCGTTCACCCCTCCACTTT.